A single sample gave rise to the 9 T cell receptor beta chains below, sequenced in a study of blood T cell repertoires in COVID-19. Profiled with immunoSEQ multiplex PCR; TCRdb holds only in-frame clones, not every one. This table has some 80,000 clones, around 84% appearing once. The sequencing sample was made of peripheral blood. These receptors all come from a man in his fifties or sixties with acute or convalescent COVID-19.

The chain employs TRBV7-3 and TRBJ1-6, with 7 bases matching TRBD1. Germline assignment: CDR1 SGHTA and CDR2 FQGTGA. V was clipped by 10 bases and J by 3 bases; unmatched bases: 3. There are 13 residues in the CDR3. The DNA of the CDR3 is TGTGCCACCGGACAGGACTATAATTCACCCCTCCACTTT. This gives the protein CATGQDYNSPLHF.

The V call is TRBV27, the J call TRBJ2-3; D perhaps matches TRBD2 (5 bases). The V gene lost 8 bases and the J gene lost 1 base, with 7 bases spanning the gap. The germline V gene has CDR1 MNHEY and CDR2 SMNVEV (reference sequence). The CDR3 length is 12 residues. CDR3 region: CASRGGTDTQYF. The CDR3 region has the DNA TGTGCCAGCCGGGGAGGCACAGATACGCAGTATTTT.

Of note for this clone: In the same sample, other DNA sequences code for this CDR3. The chain links TRBV28 to TRBJ2-1; TRBD1 matches 8 bases. The CDR3 runs 15 residues. CDR1 and CDR2 from the germline V gene are MDHEN and SYDVKM. The J segment lost 10 bases and the V segment lost 6 bases, leaving 14 bases of the junction unmatched. The CDR3 DNA sequence: TGTGCCAGCAGAACTCCTCAGGGGGCCACAACCGAGCAGTTCTTC. Protein product: CASRTPQGATTEQFF.

The rearrangement uses TRBV5-6 and TRBJ2-3, with TRBD2 matching over 10 bases. The V segment lost 3 bases and the J segment 8 bases; nucleotides outside the gene matches: 6. CDR1 is SGHDT and CDR2 is YYEEEE in the germline V gene. The CDR3 covers 14 residues. The CDR3 sequence is CASSSSGGASTQYF. The CDR3 DNA reads TGTGCCAGCAGCTCAAGCGGGGGGGCCTCTACGCAGTATTTT.

The CDR3 here is CASSLSGGPYNEQFF. The CDR3 DNA reads TGTGCCAGCAGCTTGTCGGGGGGGCCCTACAATGAGCAGTTCTTC. The chain recombines TRBV7-3 with TRBJ2-1, with 8 bases aligning to TRBD2. Trimming at V came to 3 bases and at J to 2 bases, leaving 3 bases not matched to a gene. There are 15 residues in the CDR3. Per germline, CDR1 SGHTA and CDR2 FQGTGA. Together with reference TRBV7-3 and TRBJ2-1, the CDR3 gives the full variable domain: GAGVSQTPSNKVTEKGKYVELRCDPISGHTALYWYRQSLGQGPEFLIYFQGTGAADDSGLPNDRFFAVRPEGSVSTLKIQRTERGDSAVYLCASSLSGGPYNEQFFGPGTRLTVL.

The gene calls are TRBV12-3 or TRBV12-4 and TRBJ2-2; TRBD2 might be the D (7 bases). The CDR3 has 13 residues. With 6 bases removed from V and 4 bases from J, the gap between germline ends came to 9 bases. The CDR3 region has the DNA TGTGCCAGCAGGAGGGGGGGCACCGGGGAGCTGTTTTTT. Its protein is CASRRGGTGELFF.

The V gene is TRBV7-9, the J gene TRBJ2-7, with 8 bases that match TRBD1. The germline CDR1 and CDR2 sequences are SEHNR and FQNEAQ (reference sequence). The CDR3 extends over 14 amino acids. V was pared by 0 bases and J by 5 bases, with 3 bases of the junction left unmatched. The CDR3 DNA follows: TGTGCCAGCAGCTTAGCTGGGACAGGAGACGAGCAGTACTTC. This translates into CASSLAGTGDEQYF. The whole variable domain, remainder taken from reference TRBV7-9 and TRBJ2-7, is DTGVSQNPRHKITKRGQNVTFRCDPISEHNRLYWYRQTLGQGPEFLTYFQNEAQLEKSRLLSDRFSAERPKGSFSTLEIQRTEQGDSAMYLCASSLAGTGDEQYFGPGTRLTVT.

In this sample, this clone turned up once. The V and J genes are TRBV4-1 and TRBJ1-1; D might be TRBD1 (6 bases). V lost 1 base and J 3 bases, leaving 15 bases between the germline ends. Per the germline V gene, CDR1 is MGHRA and CDR2 is YSYEKL. The length of the CDR3 is 16 residues. CDR3 region: CASSQATGFPYTEAFF. DNA for the CDR3: TGCGCCAGCAGCCAAGCCACAGGGTTTCCCTACACTGAAGCTTTCTTT.

The J gene is TRBJ2-1, the V gene TRBV9, with 7 bases aligning to TRBD2. J lost 3 bases, V lost 3 bases, and 9 bases had no gene match. Germline-derived CDR1 and CDR2 are SGDLS and YYNGEE. The CDR3 has 16 residues. In nucleotides, the CDR3 is TGTGCCAGCAGCGCGACTCTAGCGGACCTCTACAATGAGCAGTTCTTC. Translated: CASSATLADLYNEQFF.